This T cell receptor beta chain was sequenced during a study of monozygotic twins with inflammatory bowel disease. The study, taken as a whole, reports: The inverse Simpson measure of TCRbeta diversity was lower in IBD patients than in healthy co-twins.

cDNA encoding TCRalpha and TCRbeta underwent two nested PCRs of roughly 15 and 9 cycles, each of which was followed by bead purification. TCRdb reanalyzed the 5' RACE reads and collapses them to one entry per CDR3 protein, without DNA. The sample data list about 110,000 distinct CDR3 sequences. To note about this clonotype: Its target is unknown.

Germline values: CDR1 MNHEY, CDR2 SMNVEV (reference sequence). The CDR3 length is 15 residues. Whole-blood RNA isolation (total RNA) proceeded without T cell sorting. The chain has TRBV27 and TRBJ2-7. Sequenced material: blood. This receptor was obtained from a human donor with ulcerative colitis or Crohn's disease, or a healthy co-twin of an affected twin (not recorded which). The CDR3 sequence is CASSFSRTYPSEQYF.